This T cell receptor beta chain came from a study of beta chain features in type 1 diabetes. In the study overall: Similarity in age, gender and cell yields was seen between patients and healthy donors. Findings and caveats of the study: Shorter TCRB CDR3s, moderately but significantly so, marked every one of the four CD4+ subsets in Type 1 diabetes patients.

This clone showed up just a few times. Its antigen is as yet unknown. The study reverse transcribed the entire isolated RNA, so it sequenced expressed TCRB transcripts. The repertoire was sequenced with immunoSEQ multiplex PCR; TCRdb's copy has only in-frame clones and lacks some. The data hold 630,000 or so clones, with around an eighth observed a single time. CDR3 size: 13 residues. V lost 0 bases, J lost 8 bases, and 8 bases lay in between. Germline V gives CDR1 LNHNV, CDR2 YYDKDF (reference sequence). Every single donor gave one heparinised blood draw, and these averaged roughly 100 mL. This chain joins TRBV15 and TRBJ2-1; D may be TRBD1 (6 bases). The TCR was taken from a young man with type 1 diabetes. The sequencing input was naive CD4+ T cells from blood. CDR3: CATSRDRGDEQFF. The CDR3 DNA is TGTGCCACCAGCAGAGACAGGGGCGATGAGCAGTTCTTC.